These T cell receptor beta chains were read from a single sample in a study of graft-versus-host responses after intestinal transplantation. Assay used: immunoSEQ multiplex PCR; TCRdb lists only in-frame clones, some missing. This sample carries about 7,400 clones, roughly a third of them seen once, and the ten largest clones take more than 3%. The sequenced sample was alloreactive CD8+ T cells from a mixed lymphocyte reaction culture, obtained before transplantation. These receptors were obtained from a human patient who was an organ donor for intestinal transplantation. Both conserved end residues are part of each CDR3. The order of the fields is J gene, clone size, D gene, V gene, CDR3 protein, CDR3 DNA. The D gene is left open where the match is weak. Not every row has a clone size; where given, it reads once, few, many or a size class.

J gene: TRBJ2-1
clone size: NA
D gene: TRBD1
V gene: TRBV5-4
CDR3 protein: CASSLFRGTASYNEQFF
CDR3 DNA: TGTGCCAGCAGCTTGTTCAGAGGGACAGCCTCCTACAATGAGCAGTTCTTC

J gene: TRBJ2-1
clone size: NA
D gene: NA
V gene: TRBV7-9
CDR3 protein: CASGPGVRRVYNEQFF
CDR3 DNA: TGTGCCAGCGGCCCTGGTGTAAGGCGGGTGTACAATGAGCAGTTCTTC

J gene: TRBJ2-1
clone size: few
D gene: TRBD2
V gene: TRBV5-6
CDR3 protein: CASSLVGLAGAYNEQFF
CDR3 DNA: TGTGCCAGCAGCTTGGTCGGGCTAGCGGGAGCCTACAATGAGCAGTTCTTC

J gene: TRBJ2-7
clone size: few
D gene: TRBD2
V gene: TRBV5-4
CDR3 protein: CASSLQVSGGSYEQYF
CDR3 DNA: TGTGCCAGCAGCTTACAGGTGAGCGGGGGGTCCTACGAGCAGTACTTC

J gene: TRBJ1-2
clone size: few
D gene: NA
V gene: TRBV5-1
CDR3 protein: CASSLVLADSPIYGYTF
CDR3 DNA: TGCGCCAGCAGCTTGGTGTTGGCGGACAGTCCGATCTATGGCTACACCTTC

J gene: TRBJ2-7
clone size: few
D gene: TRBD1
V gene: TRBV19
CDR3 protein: CASSIDYIFRDRGRGPYEQYF
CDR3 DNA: TGTGCCAGTAGTATAGACTACATATTCCGGGACAGGGGGCGCGGGCCCTACGAGCAGTACTTC

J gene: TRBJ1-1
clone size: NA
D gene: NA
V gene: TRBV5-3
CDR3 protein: CARSLRGENTEAFF
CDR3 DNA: TGTGCCAGAAGCTTGCGGGGGGAAAACACTGAAGCTTTCTTT

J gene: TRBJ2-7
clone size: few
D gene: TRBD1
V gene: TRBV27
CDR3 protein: CASSPGQGYEQYF
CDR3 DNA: TGTGCCAGCAGCCCCGGACAGGGGTACGAGCAGTACTTC

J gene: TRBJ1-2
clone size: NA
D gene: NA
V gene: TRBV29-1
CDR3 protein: CSVVRRGSFGYTF
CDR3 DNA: TGCAGCGTTGTACGGAGGGGCAGTTTTGGCTACACCTTC

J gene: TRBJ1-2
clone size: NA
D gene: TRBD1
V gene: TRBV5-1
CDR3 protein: CASSLMGQHFYGYTF
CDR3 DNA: TGCGCCAGCAGCCTTATGGGACAGCATTTTTATGGCTACACCTTC

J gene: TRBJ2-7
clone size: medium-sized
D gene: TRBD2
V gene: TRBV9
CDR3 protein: CASSSSGLAGDREQYF
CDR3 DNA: TGTGCCAGCAGCTCAAGCGGACTAGCGGGGGATCGCGAGCAGTACTTC

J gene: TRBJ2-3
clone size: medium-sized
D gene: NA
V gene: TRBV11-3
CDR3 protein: CASSARGSDTQYF
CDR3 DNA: TGTGCCAGCAGCGCCCGGGGGTCAGATACGCAGTATTTT

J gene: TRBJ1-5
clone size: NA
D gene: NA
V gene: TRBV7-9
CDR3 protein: CASSFGAGSRMSQPQHF
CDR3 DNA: TGTGCCAGCAGCTTTGGCGCGGGGAGCCGAATGAGTCAGCCCCAGCATTTT

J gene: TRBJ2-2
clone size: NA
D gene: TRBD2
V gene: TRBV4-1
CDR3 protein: CASSQDRLAGVTGELFF
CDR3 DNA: TGCGCCAGCAGCCAAGACAGACTAGCGGGAGTTACCGGGGAGCTGTTTTTT

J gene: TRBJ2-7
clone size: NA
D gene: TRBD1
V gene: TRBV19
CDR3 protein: CASSAGQGYEQYF
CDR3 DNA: TGTGCCAGTAGTGCGGGACAGGGCTACGAGCAGTACTTC